Following are 26 T cell receptor beta chains from one sample sequenced in a study of cytomegalovirus exposure and HLA in healthy donors. The study ran its PCR with 60 Vbeta and 13 Jbeta primers. TCRdb's copy holds only in-frame clones and misses some; the assay was immunoSEQ multiplex PCR. The data show about 230,000 clones, roughly four fifths seen once. The material sequenced was PBMCs. These receptors were taken from a middle-aged woman in good health and CMV-seronegative.

Only a few counts were recorded for this clone. The chain recombines TRBV4-1 with TRBJ2-7, with TRBD1 identical over 11 bases. This CDR3 contains 14 residues. Trimming took 1 base from V and 8 from J; bases not matched to a gene: 4. Per the germline V gene, CDR1 is MGHRA and CDR2 is YSYEKL. CDR3 nucleotide sequence: TGCGCCAGCAGCCAAGGGACAGGGGGCGGAAAGCAGTACTTC. Translating it yields CASSQGTGGGKQYF.

The chain carries TRBV28 and TRBJ1-6; D uncertain. V was trimmed by 5 bases and J by 1 base, leaving 9 bases between them. Germline CDR1 reads MDHEN; CDR2 reads SYDVKM. This CDR3 has 15 residues. The DNA for the CDR3 is TGTGCCAGCAGTCGTGGTAGTTCCTATAATTCACCCCTCCACTTT. Translated: CASSRGSSYNSPLHF.

This chain uses TRBV19 with TRBJ1-6; D is possibly TRBD1 (5 bases). Trimming pared 2 bases from V and 6 bases from J, leaving 11 bases between. In germline, CDR1 is LNHDA, CDR2 SQIVND (reference sequence). The CDR3 has 15 residues. The CDR3 bases are TGTGCCAGTAGTATACAGGGAGGATTTAATTCACCCCTCCACTTT. This gives the protein CASSIQGGFNSPLHF.

The rearrangement links TRBV7-9 to TRBJ2-5; D is perhaps TRBD2 (6 bases). CDR1 SEHNR and CDR2 FQNEAQ come from the germline V gene (reference sequence). V was pared by 6 bases and J by 5 bases, with 16 bases between. This CDR3 has 14 residues. The CDR3 sequence is CASRRGTQRETQYF. The CDR3 nucleotides are TGTGCCAGCAGGAGAGGGACTCAAAGGGAGACCCAGTACTTC.

The chain recombines TRBV4-2 with TRBJ1-1; maybe TRBD1 (6 bases). Germline values: CDR1 LGHNA, CDR2 YNFKEQ. V shed 4 bases and J shed 4 bases, with 13 bases lying between them. The CDR3 length is 14 residues. The CDR3 reads CASSRPTGPTEAFF. The DNA for the CDR3 is TGTGCCAGCAGCCGACCCACAGGGCCCACTGAAGCTTTCTTT.

CDR3 bases: TGTGCCAGTAGGTCGACAGGAAGCCAGCCCCAGCATTTT. This gives the protein CASRSTGSQPQHF. The rearrangement links TRBV19 to TRBJ1-5; TRBD1 might be the D (6 bases). Germline CDR1 reads LNHDA; CDR2 reads SQIVND (reference sequence). V was pared by 6 bases and J by 7 bases, with 13 bases between. CDR3 length: 13 residues.

The rearrangement joins TRBV6-6 to TRBJ2-5, with D hard to call. This CDR3 spans 13 amino acids. Per germline, CDR1 MNHNY and CDR2 SVGAGI (reference sequence). Trimming took off 5 bases at V and 5 bases at J, with 12 bases between the two ends. In DNA, the CDR3 is TGTGCCAGCAGTCGAACCCGAGCGGAGACCCAGTACTTC. It encodes CASSRTRAETQYF.

The rearrangement links TRBV9 to TRBJ2-3; 14 bases line up with TRBD2. The CDR3 length is 16 residues. The V gene end was trimmed by 4 bases and the J gene end by 5 bases; junction bases not matched to a gene: 6. Germline values: CDR1 SGDLS, CDR2 YYNGEE. The CDR3 sequence is CASSQGLAGAGDTQYF. The CDR3, as DNA: TGTGCCAGCAGCCAGGGACTAGCGGGGGCGGGAGATACGCAGTATTTT.

Concerning this clone: This same CDR3 is encoded by further DNA sequences in the sample. This rearrangement joins TRBV9 to TRBJ1-1; possible D gene TRBD1, 6 bases. Germline V gives CDR1 SGDLS, CDR2 YYNGEE. The CDR3 length is 13 residues. V dropped 5 bases and J dropped 1 base, with 9 bases sitting between them. This CDR3 is CASSIGGNTEAFF. CDR3 DNA sequence: TGTGCCAGCAGTATAGGGGGGAACACTGAAGCTTTCTTT.

CDR3 sequence (DNA): TGTGCCACCAGCAGAGCGGGACTGCCCTACGAGCAGTACTTC. It translates to CATSRAGLPYEQYF. The chain couples TRBV15 to TRBJ2-5; TRBD2 might be the D (6 bases). The last part of the DNA fits TRBJ2-7 better; the J call may be wrong. The CDR3 length is 14 residues. The germline V gene has CDR1 LNHNV and CDR2 YYDKDF (reference sequence).

The CDR3 DNA sequence: TGTGCCAGCAGCTTTCGACTAGCGGGGGGCCAGAGCTCCTACAATGAGCAGTTCTTC. This gives the protein CASSFRLAGGQSSYNEQFF. This chain joins TRBV5-8 and TRBJ2-1; 13 positions agree with TRBD2. J gave up 0 bases and V 2 bases, and 8 bases lay outside the gene matches. This CDR3 region has 19 residues. CDR1 and CDR2 (germline): SGHTS, YDEGEE. Supplemented by reference TRBV5-8 and TRBJ2-1, the full variable domain reads EAGVTQSPTHLIKTRGQQATLRCSPISGHTSVYWYQQALGLGLQFLLWYDEGEERNRGNFPPRFSGRQFPNYSSELNVNALELEDSALYLCASSFRLAGGQSSYNEQFFGPGTRLTVL.

J is TRBJ1-4 and V is TRBV19, with 10 bases fitting TRBD1. CDR3 length: 15 residues. The V segment lost 5 bases and the J segment 6 bases; nucleotides outside the gene matches: 6. CDR1 and CDR2 from the germline V gene are LNHDA and SQIVND (reference sequence). The chain's CDR3 is CASSLQTGGYEKLFF. CDR3 DNA sequence: TGTGCCAGTAGTCTCCAGACAGGGGGCTATGAAAAACTGTTTTTT.

The chain's CDR3 is CASSLTSPNTGELFF. The CDR3 coding sequence is TGTGCCAGCAGCTTGACTAGCCCGAACACCGGGGAGCTGTTTTTT. V is TRBV5-5 and J is TRBJ2-2; the D gene is possibly TRBD2 (6 bases). The CDR3 runs to 15 residues. Trimming took 1 base from V and 0 from J, leaving 7 bases between them. Germline values: CDR1 SGHKS, CDR2 YYEKEE (reference sequence). Supplemented by reference TRBV5-5 and TRBJ2-2, the full variable domain reads DAGVTQSPTHLIKTRGQQVTLRCSPISGHKSVSWYQQVLGQGPQFIFQYYEKEERGRGNFPDRFSARQFPNYSSELNVNALLLGDSALYLCASSLTSPNTGELFFGEGSRLTVL.

The chain has TRBV5-1 and TRBJ2-5; weak D call: TRBD1 (6 bases). Germline assignment: CDR1 SGHRS and CDR2 YFSETQ. V lost 1 base and J 0 bases, leaving 16 bases between the germline ends. The CDR3 length is 17 residues. In DNA, the CDR3 is TGCGCCAGCAGCTTGCTGGGGGCGATTGGGTACCAAGAGACCCAGTACTTC. Translating gives CASSLLGAIGYQETQYF.

The J gene is TRBJ2-7, the V gene TRBV9; D possibly corresponds to TRBD2 (6 bases). The CDR3 is 15 residues long. Looked up from germline, CDR1 is SGDLS and CDR2 is YYNGEE. V was trimmed by 0 bases and J by 0 bases, leaving 10 bases between them. CDR3 DNA: TGTGCCAGCAGCGTAGGGGCGGGGAGCTCCTACGAGCAGTACTTC. Translated, it gives CASSVGAGSSYEQYF.

For this clone: A junction boundary mismatches the germline segment, possibly from a read error. V is TRBV7-9 and J is TRBJ2-7; 8 positions match TRBD1. The CDR3 runs to 14 residues. Germline loops: CDR1 SEHNR, CDR2 FQNEAQ (reference sequence). The CDR3 reads CSSSVTGALNEQYF. The CDR3 nucleotides are TGTTCCAGCAGCGTGACAGGGGCTCTGAACGAGCAGTACTTC.

The V gene is TRBV18, the J gene TRBJ2-1; D is possibly TRBD2 (5 bases). The V gene's germline CDR1 is KGHSH and CDR2 LQKENI. V lost 1 base to trimming and J lost 6 bases, with 13 bases between them. The CDR3 has 15 amino acids. This CDR3 reads CASSPRRAEGNEQFF. The CDR3 coding sequence is TGTGCCAGCTCACCACGTAGGGCAGAGGGCAATGAGCAGTTCTTC. The whole variable domain, filled in from reference TRBV18 and TRBJ2-1, reads NAGVMQNPRHLVRRRGQEARLRCSPMKGHSHVYWYRQLPEEGLKFMVYLQKENIIDESGMPKERFSAEFPKEGPSILRIQQVVRGDSAAYFCASSPRRAEGNEQFFGPGTRLTVL.

DNA for the CDR3: TGTGCCAGCAGCGTAGGGGGGGGCCACTGGGAGCTGTTTTTT. Its protein is CASSVGGGHWELFF. The chain joins TRBV9 to TRBJ2-2, with D possibly matching TRBD2 (7 bases). The CDR3 has 14 residues. The germline CDR1 and CDR2 sequences are SGDLS and YYNGEE. V lost 0 bases, J lost 9 bases, and 12 bases lay in between.

CDR3 amino acids: CASSEDGTSVSNEQFF. CDR3 bases: TGTGCCAGCAGTGAAGACGGGACTAGCGTTTCCAATGAGCAGTTCTTC. The rearrangement uses TRBV6-1 and TRBJ2-1; TRBD2 agrees at 10 bases. Germline CDR1 reads MNHNS; CDR2 reads SASEGT. The V and J ends lost 1 base and 6 bases, in that order; junction bases with no gene match: 6. This CDR3 spans 16 amino acids.

V is TRBV5-1 and J is TRBJ1-4; D is perhaps TRBD1 (6 bases). The germline V gene encodes CDR1 SGHRS and CDR2 YFSETQ. The CDR3 has 16 amino acids. Trimming cost V 3 bases and J 3 bases, with 15 bases left between them. The CDR3 loop is CASSSQGDRPNEKLFF. CDR3 nucleotide sequence: TGCGCCAGCAGCTCGCAGGGAGACAGGCCTAATGAAAAACTGTTTTTT.

The chain has TRBV2 and TRBJ2-5; 7 bases are shared with TRBD1. Germline CDR1 reads SNHLY; CDR2 reads FYNNEI. The CDR3 totals 12 residues. With V trimmed by 7 bases and J by 5 bases, 4 bases remained unmatched. The CDR3 DNA reads as TGTGCCAGCACCCCACAGGGGGAGACCCAGTACTTC. This sequence encodes CASTPQGETQYF.

The chain recombines TRBV6-5 with TRBJ2-1, with D unclear. Between the trimmed V and J ends, which lost 2 bases and 3 bases, there was a span of 5 bases. The CDR3 consists of 13 residues. Germline V gives CDR1 MNHEY, CDR2 SVGAGI. CDR3 sequence reads: CASSYPGYNEQFF. CDR3 DNA sequence: TGTGCCAGCAGTTACCCGGGCTACAATGAGCAGTTCTTC.

V usage is TRBV7-9 and J usage is TRBJ1-4; tentative D call: TRBD1 (6 bases). The CDR3 covers 17 residues. V was trimmed by 5 bases and J by 2 bases, leaving 18 bases between them. Germline V CDR1 and CDR2: SEHNR, FQNEAQ (reference sequence). CDR3 protein: CASSAWDGGATNEKLFF. In DNA form, the CDR3 reads TGTGCCAGCAGCGCCTGGGACGGGGGGGCTACTAATGAAAAACTGTTTTTT.

The sample holds one count of this clone. This chain joins TRBV10-3 and TRBJ1-2; 9 bases are a match to TRBD1. The CDR3 is 14 residues long. Germline CDR1 reads ENHRY; CDR2 reads SYGVKD. Trimming cost V 7 bases and J 4 bases; bases outside gene matches: 7. CDR3 in DNA: TGTGCCATCAAACCGGGACAGGGACCCTATGGCTACACCTTC. As protein: CAIKPGQGPYGYTF.

The gene calls are TRBV10-3 and TRBJ2-6; D might be TRBD2 (5 bases). Between the trimmed V and J ends, which lost 5 bases and 0 bases, there was a span of 14 bases. Per germline, CDR1 ENHRY and CDR2 SYGVKD. The CDR3 loop spans 17 amino acids. The CDR3, as DNA: TGTGCCATCAGTCGGGGTATCACAACCTCTGGGGCCAACGTCCTGACTTTC. Protein: CAISRGITTSGANVLTF.

The chain recombines TRBV5-1 with TRBJ1-1; D is perhaps TRBD1 (5 bases). CDR1 and CDR2 from the germline V gene are SGHRS and YFSETQ. There are 14 residues in the CDR3. Trimming left V 0 bases short and J 11 bases short, with 17 bases between. The CDR3 here is CASSLEMGPGRAFF. In nucleotides, the CDR3 is TGCGCCAGCAGCTTGGAAATGGGGCCGGGGAGGGCTTTCTTT.